The 18 T cell receptor beta chains below all came from one sample that was sequenced in a study of blood T cell repertoires in COVID-19. The assay was immunoSEQ multiplex PCR, and TCRdb's table has in-frame clones only and misses some. The data show a few hundred thousand clones, about 88% seen once. Sequencing input: peripheral blood. These TCRs come from a man aged 45-60 years with COVID-19, enrolled during active disease.

The genes are TRBV6-5 and TRBJ1-1; perhaps TRBD1 as D (6 bases). Between the trimmed V and J ends, which lost 5 bases and 8 bases, there was a span of 15 bases. The CDR3 spans 13 residues. Per the germline V gene, CDR1 is MNHEY and CDR2 is SVGAGI. CDR3 bases: TGTGCCAGCAGTCCAACAGGGAGGGGGGAAGCTTTCTTT. Residues: CASSPTGRGEAFF.

The rearrangement joins TRBV19 to TRBJ2-2; no clear D gene. This CDR3 spans 13 amino acids. V lost 4 bases to trimming and J lost 4 bases, with 7 bases between them. Germline V gene data show CDR1 as LNHDA and CDR2 as SQIVND (reference sequence). CDR3 bases: TGTGCCAGTAGTACCAGAACCACCGGGGAGCTGTTTTTT. As protein: CASSTRTTGELFF.

The chain uses TRBV28 and TRBJ2-5; D perhaps matches TRBD1 (6 bases). V was cut by 5 bases and J by 2 bases, with 15 bases left in between. Germline CDR1 reads MDHEN; CDR2 reads SYDVKM. This CDR3 is built from 15 residues. CDR3 protein: CASSLSGQIQETQYF. The CDR3 DNA follows: TGTGCCAGCAGTCTCTCCGGACAGATACAAGAGACCCAGTACTTC.

The table lists this clone with a count of one. This sequence joins TRBV27 and TRBJ1-5; possible D gene TRBD1, 5 bases. This CDR3 region has 14 residues. Germline V gives CDR1 MNHEY, CDR2 SMNVEV (reference sequence). Trimming pared 5 bases from V and 7 bases from J, leaving 15 bases between. The CDR3 is CASSPPGLTQPQHF. CDR3 nucleotide sequence: TGTGCCAGCAGTCCTCCGGGACTCACCCAGCCCCAGCATTTT.

The J gene is TRBJ2-5, the V gene TRBV2, with TRBD1 matching over 12 bases. Germline CDR1 reads SNHLY; CDR2 reads FYNNEI. This CDR3 region has 15 residues. V dropped 4 bases and J dropped 5; count of bases not matched to a gene: 5. CDR3 in amino acids: CASSAPGQGAETQYF. Here the CDR3 DNA reads TGTGCCAGCAGTGCACCGGGACAGGGGGCGGAGACCCAGTACTTC.

This clone appeared a few times. This rearrangement joins TRBV10-3 to TRBJ2-3, with D maybe TRBD2 (6 bases). This CDR3 has 12 amino acids. In germline, CDR1 is ENHRY, CDR2 SYGVKD. V lost 11 bases and J lost 4, with 13 bases in between. The CDR3 here is CASSLAADTQYF. The CDR3 DNA follows: TGTGCCTCCTCATTAGCGGCAGATACGCAGTATTTT.

The chain carries TRBV30 and TRBJ2-2, with 8 nucleotides matching TRBD2. Trimming removed 2 bases from V and 5 bases from J; junction bases left unmatched: 7. Germline CDR1 and CDR2: GTSNPN and SVGIG (reference sequence). This CDR3 region has 15 residues. The CDR3 DNA reads TGTGCCTGGAGTCTCCACGGGGGGGCAACCGGGGAGCTGTTTTTT. It encodes CAWSLHGGATGELFF.

V and J are TRBV5-1 and TRBJ2-1; TRBD1 matches 7 bases. V was clipped by 0 bases and J by 6 bases; unmatched bases: 6. Germline CDR1 SGHRS, CDR2 YFSETQ. The length of the CDR3 is 15 residues. CDR3 loop: CASSLVQGVFNEQFF. In DNA form, the CDR3 reads TGCGCCAGCAGCTTGGTGCAGGGGGTATTCAATGAGCAGTTCTTC.

V usage is TRBV27 and J usage is TRBJ2-2; the match to TRBD2 covers 8 bases. Trimming cost V 3 bases and J 0 bases; bases outside gene matches: 3. The CDR3 consists of 16 residues. CDR1 is MNHEY and CDR2 is SMNVEV in the germline V gene (reference sequence). In DNA, the CDR3 is TGTGCCAGCAGTTTTTCGGGGGGGTCGAACACCGGGGAGCTGTTTTTT. Translated, it gives CASSFSGGSNTGELFF.

The chain couples TRBV6-6 to TRBJ2-1; 13 nucleotides align to TRBD2. Germline values: CDR1 MNHNY, CDR2 SVGAGI (reference sequence). The CDR3 consists of 16 residues. The junction had 11 bases not matched to a gene; V was cut back by 6 bases and J by 9 bases. The CDR3 spells CASSSKGLAGVGEQFF. The CDR3 DNA sequence: TGTGCCAGCAGCTCCAAAGGACTAGCGGGAGTCGGTGAGCAGTTCTTC.

The gene calls are TRBV14 and TRBJ2-5; D is uncertain. The CDR3 has 15 amino acids. Germline V CDR1 and CDR2: SGHDN, FVKESK. V was clipped by 0 bases and J by 4 bases, with 12 bases between them. The CDR3 protein is CASSQDIGVPETQYF. Here the CDR3 DNA reads TGTGCCAGCAGCCAAGATATCGGTGTTCCAGAGACCCAGTACTTC.

The rearrangement uses TRBV2 and TRBJ2-3; a possible D gene is TRBD2 (6 bases). The CDR3 loop spans 16 amino acids. Germline loops: CDR1 SNHLY, CDR2 FYNNEI. Trimming shortened V by 3 bases and J by 6 bases, and 19 bases separated the two germline ends. Here the CDR3 DNA reads TGTGCCAGCAGTGATTCTAGCGCCCATCCCTCGGATACGCAGTATTTT. Protein product: CASSDSSAHPSDTQYF.

This clone has a single count. The chain combines TRBV18 with TRBJ2-7; D may be TRBD1 (8 bases). V was clipped by 3 bases and J by 6 bases, with 27 bases between them. This CDR3 has 18 residues. Germline-derived CDR1 and CDR2 are KGHSH and LQKENI. In DNA, the CDR3 is TGTGCCAGCTCACCCCGGGCAGGGGGCGCCGCGGGGGCTAGCGAGCAGTACTTC. This codes for CASSPRAGGAAGASEQYF.

The chain combines TRBV5-5 with TRBJ2-5; no firm D call. The CDR3 totals 14 residues. The V gene lost 0 bases and the J gene lost 2 bases, with 8 bases spanning the gap. Looked up from germline, CDR1 is SGHKS and CDR2 is YYEKEE (reference sequence). The CDR3 loop is CASSLGPVQETQYF. DNA of the CDR3: TGTGCCAGCAGCTTGGGGCCAGTACAAGAGACCCAGTACTTC.

The rearrangement joins TRBV15 to TRBJ1-5; 8 nucleotides align to TRBD1. With 2 bases clipped from V and 0 bases from J, the junction kept 15 bases outside the gene matches. The CDR3 is 20 residues long. Germline CDR1 and CDR2: LNHNV and YYDKDF (reference sequence). The CDR3: CATSRRLPGQESYSNQPQHF. DNA of the CDR3: TGTGCCACCAGCAGACGACTCCCGGGACAGGAAAGTTATAGCAATCAGCCCCAGCATTTT.

CDR3 in amino acids: CASSRAGNTIYF. DNA of the CDR3: TGTGCCAGCTCCAGGGCTGGAAACACCATATATTTT. This chain joins TRBV12-3 or TRBV12-4 and TRBJ1-3, with a tentative D call TRBD1 (5 bases). Trimming stripped 8 bases from V and 2 bases from J, with 7 bases between. CDR3 length equals 12 residues.

The chain couples TRBV7-9 to TRBJ2-6; D is possibly TRBD2 (5 bases). Germline V gene sequence: CDR1 SEHNR, CDR2 FQNEAQ (reference sequence). CDR3 length equals 16 residues. Trimming took 5 bases from V and 3 from J, leaving 14 bases between them. DNA for the CDR3: TGTGCCAGCAGCAAAAACGGCGGAGGTGGGGCCAACGTCCTGACTTTC. The encoded protein is CASSKNGGGGANVLTF.

This chain links TRBV2 with TRBJ2-6, with TRBD1 matching over 7 bases. Unmatched junction bases numbered 6, after V lost 5 bases and J lost 2 bases. CDR1 is SNHLY, CDR2 FYNNEI, per germline. The CDR3 loop spans 16 amino acids. The CDR3 reads CASSRTGLAGANVLTF. CDR3 DNA: TGTGCCAGCAGTCGGACAGGACTGGCTGGGGCCAACGTCCTGACTTTC. The whole variable domain, remainder taken from reference TRBV2 and TRBJ2-6, is EPEVTQTPSHQVTQMGQEVILRCVPISNHLYFYWYRQILGQKVEFLVSFYNNEISEKSEIFDDQFSVERPDGSNFTLKIRSTKLEDSAMYFCASSRTGLAGANVLTFGAGSRLTVL.